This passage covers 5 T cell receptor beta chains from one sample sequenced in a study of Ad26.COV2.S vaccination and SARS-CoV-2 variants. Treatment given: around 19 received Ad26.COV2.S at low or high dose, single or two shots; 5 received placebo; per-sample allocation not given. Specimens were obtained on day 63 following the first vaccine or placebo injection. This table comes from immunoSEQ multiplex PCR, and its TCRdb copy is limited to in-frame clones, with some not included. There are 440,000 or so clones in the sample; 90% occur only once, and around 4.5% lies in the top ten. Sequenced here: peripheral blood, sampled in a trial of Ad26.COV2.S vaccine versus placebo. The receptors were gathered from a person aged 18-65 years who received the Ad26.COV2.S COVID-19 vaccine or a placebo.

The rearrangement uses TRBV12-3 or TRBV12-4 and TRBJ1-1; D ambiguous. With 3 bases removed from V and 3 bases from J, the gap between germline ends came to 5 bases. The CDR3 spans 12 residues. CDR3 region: CASSLSDTEAFF. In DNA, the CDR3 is TGTGCCAGCAGTTTGTCCGACACTGAAGCTTTCTTT.

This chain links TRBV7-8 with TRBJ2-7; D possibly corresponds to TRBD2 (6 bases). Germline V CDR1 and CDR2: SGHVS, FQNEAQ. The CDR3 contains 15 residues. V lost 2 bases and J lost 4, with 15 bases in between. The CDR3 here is CASSLLGIAEYEQYF. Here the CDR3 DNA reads TGTGCCAGCAGCTTATTGGGAATAGCGGAATACGAGCAGTACTTC.

The CDR3 nucleotides are TGTGCCAGCAGACCTAGTGGGACTAGGAAAGTCGGAGATACGCAGTATTTT. Translated: CASRPSGTRKVGDTQYF. The V and J genes are TRBV27 and TRBJ2-3; 8 nucleotides line up with TRBD2. V was pared by 6 bases and J by 5 bases, with 16 bases of the junction left unmatched. Germline V gives CDR1 MNHEY, CDR2 SMNVEV (reference sequence). The length of the CDR3 is 17 residues.

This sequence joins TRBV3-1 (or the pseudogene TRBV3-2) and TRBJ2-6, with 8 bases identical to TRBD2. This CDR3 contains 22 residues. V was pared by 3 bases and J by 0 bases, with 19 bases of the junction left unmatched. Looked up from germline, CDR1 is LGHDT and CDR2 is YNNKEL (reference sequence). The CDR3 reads CASSQKDPPAGGLSSGANVLTF. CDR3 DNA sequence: TGTGCCAGCAGCCAGAAAGATCCCCCGGCGGGAGGCCTCTCCTCTGGGGCCAACGTCCTGACTTTC.

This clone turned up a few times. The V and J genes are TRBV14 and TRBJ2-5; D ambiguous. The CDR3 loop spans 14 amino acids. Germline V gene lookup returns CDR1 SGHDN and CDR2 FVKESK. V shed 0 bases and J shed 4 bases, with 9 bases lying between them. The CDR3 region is CASSQDLGGETQYF. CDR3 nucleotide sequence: TGTGCCAGCAGCCAAGATCTGGGTGGAGAGACCCAGTACTTC.